One and the same sample provided the 32 T cell receptor beta chains below, sequenced in a study of beta chain features in type 1 diabetes (dated 2018 in TCRdb). Library preparation used the immunoSEQ multiplex PCR assay. The entire isolated RNA was reverse transcribed using the High Capacity cDNA Reverse Transcription Kit, and thus expressed TCRB transcripts were sequenced. TCRdb's version of the immuneACCESS table is confined to in-frame rearrangements and falls short of the full clone set. An unresolved V gene accounts for under half of the shortfall where checked; the remainder is of unknown origin. This sample has hundreds of thousands of clones in its table, and about 12% of those were observed once. Less than 0.02% of the sample is held by the ten biggest clonotypes. Sequencing was done on a sample of naive CD4+ T cells from blood. What this sample's cell subset or site label stands for: true naive CD4+ T cells. These TCRs come from a man between 18 and 29 years old in good health.

A few counts support this clone. The J gene is TRBJ2-6, the V gene TRBV28, with D unresolved. V lost 5 bases and J lost 0, with 8 bases in between. Germline V gene lookup returns CDR1 MDHEN and CDR2 SYDVKM. This CDR3 region has 15 residues. CDR3 region: CASSPENSGANVLTF. CDR3 coding DNA: TGTGCCAGCAGTCCGGAGAACTCTGGGGCCAACGTCCTGACTTTC.

This clone was seen more than once but under ten times. Additional DNA sequences in this sample encode the identical CDR3. The J gene is TRBJ2-5, the V gene TRBV7-3; 11 bases are shared with TRBD2. The V gene end was trimmed by 3 bases and the J gene end by 3 bases; junction bases not matched to a gene: 0. Germline V gives CDR1 SGHTA, CDR2 FQGTGA. This CDR3 has 14 amino acids. Here the CDR3 reads CASSLGLAEETQYF. DNA for the CDR3: TGTGCCAGCAGCTTGGGACTAGCGGAAGAGACCCAGTACTTC.

V and J are TRBV30 and TRBJ2-5, with 12 bases aligning to TRBD2. The CDR3 runs 13 residues. Germline V gives CDR1 GTSNPN, CDR2 SVGIG (reference sequence). After removal of 1 base from V and 7 bases from J, the junction contained 1 base not matched to a gene. The CDR3 reads CAWSGTSGVTQYF. CDR3 DNA: TGTGCCTGGAGTGGGACTAGCGGGGTGACCCAGTACTTC.

In its sample, this clone was seen a few times. CDR3 region: CAWSDPGLAGGKYSYNEQFF. CDR3 DNA: TGTGCCTGGAGTGATCCGGGACTAGCGGGGGGAAAGTACTCCTACAATGAGCAGTTCTTC. The chain links TRBV30 to TRBJ2-1, with 15 bases fitting TRBD2. In germline, CDR1 is GTSNPN, CDR2 SVGIG (reference sequence). Trimming took 1 base from V and 0 from J; bases not matched to a gene: 10. CDR3 length equals 20 residues. Based on the CDR3 plus reference TRBV30 and TRBJ2-1, the full variable domain is SQTIHQWPATLVQPVGSPLSLECTVEGTSNPNLYWYRQAAGRGLQLLFYSVGIGQISSEVPQNLSASRPQDRQFILSSKKLLLSDSGFYLCAWSDPGLAGGKYSYNEQFFGPGTRLTVL.

The chain has TRBV19 and TRBJ2-5; 9 bases agree with TRBD1. From germline, CDR1 is LNHDA and CDR2 SQIVND (reference sequence). The CDR3 loop spans 15 amino acids. V lost 5 bases, J lost 4 bases, and 8 bases stayed unmatched. CDR3 loop: CASSAYRGRAETQYF. The CDR3 nucleotides are TGTGCCAGTAGTGCGTACAGGGGGCGGGCAGAGACCCAGTACTTC.

This clone has a handful of counts. The gene calls are TRBV28 and TRBJ1-2, with 12 bases that match TRBD1. The trim removed 6 bases at V and 7 bases at J, leaving 9 bases unmatched. This CDR3 has 15 amino acids. CDR1 is MDHEN and CDR2 is SYDVKM in the germline V gene. The CDR3 region is CASRKTGTGGSGYTF. The CDR3 nucleotides read TGTGCCAGCAGGAAAACCGGGACAGGGGGCAGTGGCTACACCTTC.

This clone was counted only a few times. V and J are TRBV7-9 and TRBJ2-5, with a weak D call TRBD1 (7 bases). Trimming took 7 bases from V and 1 from J, leaving 19 bases between them. The V gene's germline CDR1 is SEHNR and CDR2 FQNEAQ (reference sequence). The CDR3 totals 16 residues. This CDR3 is CASNPYGRDSQETQYF. CDR3 nucleotide sequence: TGTGCCAGCAACCCGTATGGGCGGGACAGCCAAGAGACCCAGTACTTC.

This clone appeared a few times. This sequence joins TRBV2 and TRBJ1-2; 9 bases map to TRBD1. The CDR3 totals 13 residues. The V segment lost 9 bases and the J segment 7 bases; nucleotides outside the gene matches: 9. CDR1 and CDR2 from the germline V gene are SNHLY and FYNNEI. The CDR3 loop is CARSPGQGLGYTF. DNA of the CDR3: TGTGCCAGGTCCCCGGGACAGGGCCTTGGCTACACCTTC.

This chain links TRBV7-2 with TRBJ2-1, with TRBD2 as a possible D gene (6 bases). The CDR3 sequence is 16 residues long. V gave up 5 bases and J gave up 0 bases, with 14 bases separating them. Germline CDR1 reads SGHTA; CDR2 reads FQGNSA. CDR3 DNA: TGTGCCAGCAGCATCGGGACTCTGAGCTCCTACAATGAGCAGTTCTTC. As protein: CASSIGTLSSYNEQFF. The full variable domain, with the rest looked up from reference TRBV7-2 and TRBJ2-1, is GAGVSQSPSNKVTEKGKDVELRCDPISGHTALYWYRQSLGQGLEFLIYFQGNSAPDKSGLPSDRFSAERTGGSVSTLTIQRTQQEDSAVYLCASSIGTLSSYNEQFFGPGTRLTVL.

This clone was seen only a few times. The gene calls are TRBV27 and TRBJ2-7; D perhaps matches TRBD2 (5 bases). Deletions cut 7 bases from V and 0 bases from J, with 10 bases between. CDR1 is MNHEY and CDR2 is SMNVEV in the germline V gene (reference sequence). The CDR3 has 13 amino acids. In DNA, the CDR3 is TGTGCCAGCACCGCAAGCGGCTCCTACGAGCAGTACTTC. It translates to CASTASGSYEQYF.

This clone was picked up a small number of times. The chain couples TRBV18 to TRBJ1-5; D unresolved. Germline V lookup: CDR1 KGHSH, CDR2 LQKENI. This CDR3 is 15 amino acids long. V was shortened by 2 bases and J by 0 bases, with 8 bases between the two germline ends. As DNA, the CDR3 is TGTGCCAGCTCACCAGACGGGAATAGCAATCAGCCCCAGCATTTT. Its protein product is CASSPDGNSNQPQHF.

The V call is TRBV6-1, the J call TRBJ1-2; TRBD1 agrees at 12 bases. Germline-derived CDR1 and CDR2 are MNHNS and SASEGT. The CDR3 runs to 17 residues. The V segment lost 0 bases and the J segment 4 bases; nucleotides outside the gene matches: 6. CDR3 nucleotide sequence: TGTGCCAGCAGTGAAGCGCCGGGACAGGGGGCCGGCTATGGCTACACCTTC. Translated: CASSEAPGQGAGYGYTF.

V is TRBV2 and J is TRBJ1-2; D gene uncertain. CDR3 length equals 14 residues. The V end lost 6 bases, the J end lost 8 bases, and 19 bases lay between the germline ends. Germline lookup yields CDR1 SNHLY and CDR2 FYNNEI. The CDR3 loop is CASRKDSIGRGYTF. CDR3 bases: TGTGCCAGCAGAAAGGACTCAATCGGGAGAGGCTACACCTTC. Supplemented by reference TRBV2 and TRBJ1-2, the full variable domain reads EPEVTQTPSHQVTQMGQEVILRCVPISNHLYFYWYRQILGQKVEFLVSFYNNEISEKSEIFDDQFSVERPDGSNFTLKIRSTKLEDSAMYFCASRKDSIGRGYTFGSGTRLTVV.

There are a few counts of this clone. The V and J genes are TRBV27 and TRBJ2-2, with 8 bases aligning to TRBD2. Germline-derived CDR1 and CDR2 are MNHEY and SMNVEV (reference sequence). V was pared by 5 bases and J by 4 bases, with 9 bases of the junction left unmatched. This CDR3 has 16 amino acids. The CDR3 DNA follows: TGTGCCAGCAGTCTCCGAGGCGCGGGAGGCACCGGGGAGCTGTTTTTT. Amino acids: CASSLRGAGGTGELFF.

This sequence joins TRBV30 and TRBJ1-6, with D perhaps matching TRBD1 (6 bases). Germline V gives CDR1 GTSNPN, CDR2 SVGIG (reference sequence). Trimming pared 6 bases from V and 10 bases from J, leaving 16 bases between. CDR3 size: 13 residues. For the CDR3, the DNA is TGTGCCTGCTGGATCAGGGGAAACTCACCCCTCCACTTT. Protein sequence: CACWIRGNSPLHF.

The chain is built from TRBV7-9 and TRBJ1-1, with 9 bases that match TRBD1. Germline-derived CDR1 and CDR2 are SEHNR and FQNEAQ (reference sequence). This CDR3 is 15 amino acids long. J gave up 5 bases and V 5 bases, and 9 bases lay outside the gene matches. The chain's CDR3 is CASSAPGQGRTEAFF. Written as DNA, the CDR3 is TGTGCCAGCAGCGCTCCGGGACAGGGACGGACTGAAGCTTTCTTT.

This chain links TRBV28 with TRBJ2-7, with a tentative D call TRBD1 (5 bases). The CDR3 is made up of 15 amino acids. Germline values: CDR1 MDHEN, CDR2 SYDVKM. The V end was cut by 1 base, the J end by 3 bases, with 13 bases between. The CDR3 reads CASSLYRHRNYEQYF. The CDR3 bases are TGTGCCAGCAGTTTATACAGGCACCGAAACTACGAGCAGTACTTC.

The chain uses TRBV30 and TRBJ1-6; D is unresolved. This CDR3 spans 13 amino acids. CDR1 is GTSNPN and CDR2 is SVGIG in the germline V gene (reference sequence). V lost 4 bases and J lost 8, with 12 bases in between. The CDR3 DNA is TGTGCCTGGACGGAATACCGGGATTCACCCCTCCACTTT. Translating it yields CAWTEYRDSPLHF.

J is TRBJ2-3 and V is TRBV14; D is undetermined. The CDR3 covers 15 residues. The V end lost 1 base, the J end lost 0 bases, and 8 bases lay between the germline ends. The germline V gene has CDR1 SGHDN and CDR2 FVKESK. Written as DNA, the CDR3 is TGTGCCAGCAGCCAAGGGGCCAGGAGCACAGATACGCAGTATTTT. This gives the protein CASSQGARSTDTQYF.

This clone has just a few counts. The V gene is TRBV5-1, the J gene TRBJ2-7; a possible D gene is TRBD1 (5 bases). Germline V gene sequence: CDR1 SGHRS, CDR2 YFSETQ. This CDR3 region has 13 residues. V was shortened by 2 bases and J by 5 bases, with 11 bases between the two germline ends. The CDR3 reads CASSLQDKNEQYF. The CDR3 DNA reads as TGCGCCAGCAGCTTACAGGACAAAAACGAGCAGTACTTC.

This clone appeared a few times. The rearrangement uses TRBV7-3 and TRBJ2-1; TRBD1 matches 7 bases. CDR3 length: 14 residues. CDR1 is SGHTA, CDR2 FQGTGA, per germline. The J segment lost 5 bases and the V segment lost 5 bases, leaving 6 bases of the junction unmatched. CDR3 region: CASSRNTGDNEQFF. CDR3 DNA sequence: TGTGCCAGCAGCCGCAATACAGGGGACAATGAGCAGTTCTTC.

For the CDR3, the DNA is TGTGCCAGCAGCCAAGAATCCCCGATTGGGGGGAATGAGCAGTTCTTC. Translation gives CASSQESPIGGNEQFF. V usage is TRBV4-2 and J usage is TRBJ2-1; TRBD2 is a possible D gene (6 bases). Per the germline V gene, CDR1 is LGHNA and CDR2 is YNFKEQ. The CDR3 loop spans 16 amino acids. Trimming took 0 bases from V and 7 from J, leaving 16 bases between them.

The genes are TRBV2 and TRBJ2-7, with TRBD2 as a possible D gene (5 bases). CDR3 size: 15 residues. The V end was cut by 1 base, the J end by 3 bases, with 13 bases between. Per the germline V gene, CDR1 is SNHLY and CDR2 is FYNNEI. The CDR3: CASSEGGSSVYEQYF. Written as DNA, the CDR3 is TGTGCCAGCAGTGAAGGGGGTAGTAGCGTCTACGAGCAGTACTTC.

The rearrangement uses TRBV30 and TRBJ2-1, with 13 bases matching TRBD2. The V gene end was trimmed by 1 base and the J gene end by 10 bases; junction bases not matched to a gene: 7. The CDR3 is 15 residues long. The germline CDR1 and CDR2 sequences are GTSNPN and SVGIG (reference sequence). The CDR3 protein is CAWSGGLAGVGEQFF. Here the CDR3 DNA reads TGTGCCTGGAGTGGCGGACTAGCGGGAGTGGGGGAGCAGTTCTTC.

The chain uses TRBV7-2 and TRBJ1-3; 8 nucleotides agree with TRBD1. With V trimmed by 1 base and J by 8 bases, 4 bases remained unmatched. The germline CDR1 and CDR2 sequences are SGHTA and FQGNSA. The CDR3 sequence is 14 residues long. CDR3 in DNA: TGTGCCAGCAGCTTAGGGACAGGGAGCGACACCATATATTTT. Translation gives CASSLGTGSDTIYF.

The chain combines TRBV28 with TRBJ2-7, with D unclear. Germline assignment: CDR1 MDHEN and CDR2 SYDVKM. The CDR3 contains 12 residues. Trimming removed 7 bases from V and 2 bases from J, with 9 bases in between. CDR3 region: CASTLPPYEQYF. CDR3 in DNA: TGTGCCAGCACCCTTCCCCCCTACGAGCAGTACTTC.

Only a few counts were recorded for this clone. The chain employs TRBV28 and TRBJ1-2, with TRBD1 matching over 7 bases. The CDR3 consists of 13 residues. V lost 8 bases, J lost 4 bases, and 7 bases stayed unmatched. The germline V gene encodes CDR1 MDHEN and CDR2 SYDVKM. CDR3 DNA: TGTGCCAGCGCGGACAGGCGGACCTATGGCTACACCTTC. This encodes CASADRRTYGYTF.

V is TRBV7-9 and J is TRBJ2-1; TRBD1 agrees at 8 bases. V lost 6 bases to trimming and J lost 1 base; unmatched junction nucleotides: 14. This CDR3 has 18 residues. The germline gives CDR1 SEHNR, CDR2 FQNEAQ (reference sequence). The CDR3 region is CASRSVGTGGSSYNEQFF. CDR3 coding DNA: TGTGCCAGCAGGTCGGTGGGAACAGGGGGGTCATCCTACAATGAGCAGTTCTTC.

The table lists this clone with a few counts. The chain has TRBV6-1 and TRBJ1-1; 7 bases align to TRBD1. V trimming: 4 bases; J trimming: 4 bases; junction bases outside the gene matches: 3. The CDR3 contains 13 residues. The germline CDR1 and CDR2 sequences are MNHNS and SASEGT. CDR3 region: CASSVTGTTEAFF. CDR3 coding DNA: TGTGCCAGCAGTGTGACAGGGACCACTGAAGCTTTCTTT.

The V call is TRBV7-2, the J call TRBJ1-4; 8 bases match TRBD1. The CDR3 extends over 15 amino acids. Germline CDR1 SGHTA, CDR2 FQGNSA. V dropped 5 bases and J dropped 7; count of bases not matched to a gene: 9. CDR3 protein: CASSVTGGRGEKLFF. DNA of the CDR3: TGTGCCAGCAGCGTCACAGGGGGTAGGGGTGAAAAACTGTTTTTT. Full variable domain (outside the CDR3, taken from reference TRBV7-2 and TRBJ1-4): GAGVSQSPSNKVTEKGKDVELRCDPISGHTALYWYRQSLGQGLEFLIYFQGNSAPDKSGLPSDRFSAERTGGSVSTLTIQRTQQEDSAVYLCASSVTGGRGEKLFFGSGTQLSVL.

The chain recombines TRBV28 with TRBJ2-7, with 9 bases matching TRBD2. Germline V gene lookup returns CDR1 MDHEN and CDR2 SYDVKM. This CDR3 has 19 residues. V lost 6 bases, J lost 3 bases, and 21 bases stayed unmatched. Here the CDR3 reads CASSPLGLALLQKDYEQYF. CDR3 sequence (DNA): TGTGCCAGCAGCCCGCTTGGACTAGCGTTACTCCAAAAGGACTACGAGCAGTACTTC.

This clone was observed a handful of times. The genes are TRBV6-6 and TRBJ2-7; 8 bases align to TRBD1. The CDR3 contains 14 residues. V lost 8 bases to trimming and J lost 2 bases; unmatched junction nucleotides: 8. Germline V gene data show CDR1 as MNHNY and CDR2 as SVGAGI (reference sequence). The CDR3 loop reads CASLQDRVTYEQYF. The CDR3 DNA reads as TGTGCCAGCCTCCAGGACAGGGTAACCTACGAGCAGTACTTC.